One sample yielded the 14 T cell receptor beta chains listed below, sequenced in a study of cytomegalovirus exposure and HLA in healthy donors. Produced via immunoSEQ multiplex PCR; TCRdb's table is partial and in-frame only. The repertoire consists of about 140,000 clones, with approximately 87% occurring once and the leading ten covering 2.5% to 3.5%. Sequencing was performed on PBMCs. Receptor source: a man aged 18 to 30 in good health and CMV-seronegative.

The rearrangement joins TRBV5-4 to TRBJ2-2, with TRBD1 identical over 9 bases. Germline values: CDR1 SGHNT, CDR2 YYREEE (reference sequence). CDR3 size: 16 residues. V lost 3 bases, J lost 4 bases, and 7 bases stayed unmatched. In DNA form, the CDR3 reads TGTGCCAGCAGCTCAAGGACAGGGGCCGGCACCGGGGAGCTGTTTTTT. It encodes CASSSRTGAGTGELFF.

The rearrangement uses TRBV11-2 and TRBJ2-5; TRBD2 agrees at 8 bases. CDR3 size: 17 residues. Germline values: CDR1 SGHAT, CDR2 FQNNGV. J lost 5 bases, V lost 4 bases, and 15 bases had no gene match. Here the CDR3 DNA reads TGTGCCAGCAGCTGGGGAATTTCGGTAGCGGGACGGGAGACCCAGTACTTC. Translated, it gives CASSWGISVAGRETQYF.

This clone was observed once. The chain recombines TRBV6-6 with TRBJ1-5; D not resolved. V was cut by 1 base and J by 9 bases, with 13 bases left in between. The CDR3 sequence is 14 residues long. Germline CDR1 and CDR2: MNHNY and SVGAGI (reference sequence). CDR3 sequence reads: CASSYYHQAWPQHF. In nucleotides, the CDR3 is TGTGCCAGCAGTTACTACCACCAGGCCTGGCCCCAGCATTTT.

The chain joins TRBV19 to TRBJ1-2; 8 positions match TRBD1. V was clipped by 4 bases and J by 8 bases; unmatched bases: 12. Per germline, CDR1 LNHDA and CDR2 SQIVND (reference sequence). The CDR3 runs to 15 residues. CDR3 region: CASSTLDRVLWGYTF. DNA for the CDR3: TGTGCCAGTAGTACCTTGGACAGGGTTCTTTGGGGCTACACCTTC.

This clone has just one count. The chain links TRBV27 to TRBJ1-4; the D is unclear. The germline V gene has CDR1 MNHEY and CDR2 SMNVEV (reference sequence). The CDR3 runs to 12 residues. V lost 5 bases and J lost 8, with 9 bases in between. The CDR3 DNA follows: TGTGCCAGCAGTCGTTCCGGGGAAAAACTGTTTTTT. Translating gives CASSRSGEKLFF.

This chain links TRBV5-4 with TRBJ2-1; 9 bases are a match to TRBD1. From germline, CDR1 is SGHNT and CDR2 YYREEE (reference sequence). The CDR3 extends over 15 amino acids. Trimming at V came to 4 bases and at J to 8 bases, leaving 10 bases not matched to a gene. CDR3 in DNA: TGTGCCAGCAGCAAGCAGGACAGGGGACGAGATGAGCAGTTCTTC. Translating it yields CASSKQDRGRDEQFF.

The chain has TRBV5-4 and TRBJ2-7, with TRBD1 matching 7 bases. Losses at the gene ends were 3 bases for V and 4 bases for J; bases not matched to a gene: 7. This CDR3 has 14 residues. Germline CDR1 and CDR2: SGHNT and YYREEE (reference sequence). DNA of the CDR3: TGTGCCAGCAGCTCCCGACAGGGTGGTTACGAGCAGTACTTC. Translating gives CASSSRQGGYEQYF.

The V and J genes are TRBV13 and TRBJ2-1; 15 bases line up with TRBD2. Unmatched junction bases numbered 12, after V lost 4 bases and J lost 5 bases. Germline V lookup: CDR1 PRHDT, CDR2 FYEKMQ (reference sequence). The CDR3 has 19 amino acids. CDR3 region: CASSSRTSGGAVFDNEQFF. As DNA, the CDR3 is TGTGCCAGCAGCTCCCGGACTAGCGGGGGGGCGGTTTTCGACAATGAGCAGTTCTTC. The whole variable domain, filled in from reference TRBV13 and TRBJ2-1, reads AAGVIQSPRHLIKEKRETATLKCYPIPRHDTVYWYQQGPGQDPQFLISFYEKMQSDKGSIPDRFSAQQFSDYHSELNMSSLELGDSALYFCASSSRTSGGAVFDNEQFFGPGTRLTVL.

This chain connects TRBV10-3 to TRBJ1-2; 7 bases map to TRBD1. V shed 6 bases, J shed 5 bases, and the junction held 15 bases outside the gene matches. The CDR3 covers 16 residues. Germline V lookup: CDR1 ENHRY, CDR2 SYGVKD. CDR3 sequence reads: CAISKNRGPAEYGYTF. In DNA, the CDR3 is TGTGCCATCAGCAAGAACAGGGGACCGGCTGAGTATGGCTACACCTTC.

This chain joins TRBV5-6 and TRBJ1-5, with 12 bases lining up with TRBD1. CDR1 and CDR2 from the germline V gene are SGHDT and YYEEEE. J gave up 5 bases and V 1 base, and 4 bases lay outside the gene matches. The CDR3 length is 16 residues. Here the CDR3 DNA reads TGTGCCAGCAGCTTGAGGGACAGGGGGCCGCATCAGCCCCAGCATTTT. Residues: CASSLRDRGPHQPQHF.

In DNA form, the CDR3 reads TGCGCCAGCAGTGGCGGGAAGTGTATTGAAAAACTGTTTTTT. This sequence encodes CASSGGKCIEKLFF. J is TRBJ1-4 and V is TRBV10-1; no clear D. Germline V gene data show CDR1 as WNHNN and CDR2 as SYGVQD (reference sequence). The CDR3 is 14 residues long. Trimming removed 4 bases at V and 7 bases at J, with 13 bases between.

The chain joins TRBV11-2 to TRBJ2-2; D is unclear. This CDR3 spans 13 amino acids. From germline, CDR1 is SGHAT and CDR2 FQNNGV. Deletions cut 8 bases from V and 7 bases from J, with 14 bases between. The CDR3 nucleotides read TGTGCCAGCGCCCGAGGAGCCGACGGGGAGCTGTTTTTT. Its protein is CASARGADGELFF. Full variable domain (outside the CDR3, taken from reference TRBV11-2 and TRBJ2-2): EAGVAQSPRYKIIEKRQSVAFWCNPISGHATLYWYQQILGQGPKLLIQFQNNGVVDDSQLPKDRFSAERLKGVDSTLKIQPAKLEDSAVYLCASARGADGELFFGEGSRLTVL.

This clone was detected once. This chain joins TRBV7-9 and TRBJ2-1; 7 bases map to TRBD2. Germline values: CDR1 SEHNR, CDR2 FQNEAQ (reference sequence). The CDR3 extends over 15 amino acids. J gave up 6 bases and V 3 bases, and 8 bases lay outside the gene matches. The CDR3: CASSLRGLVPNEQFF. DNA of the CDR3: TGTGCCAGCAGCTTGCGAGGACTAGTCCCCAATGAGCAGTTCTTC.

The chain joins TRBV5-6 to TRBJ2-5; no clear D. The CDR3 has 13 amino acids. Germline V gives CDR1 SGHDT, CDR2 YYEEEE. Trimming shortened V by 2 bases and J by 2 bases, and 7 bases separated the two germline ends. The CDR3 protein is CASSFSLQETQYF. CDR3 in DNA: TGTGCCAGCAGCTTTAGTCTTCAAGAGACCCAGTACTTC.